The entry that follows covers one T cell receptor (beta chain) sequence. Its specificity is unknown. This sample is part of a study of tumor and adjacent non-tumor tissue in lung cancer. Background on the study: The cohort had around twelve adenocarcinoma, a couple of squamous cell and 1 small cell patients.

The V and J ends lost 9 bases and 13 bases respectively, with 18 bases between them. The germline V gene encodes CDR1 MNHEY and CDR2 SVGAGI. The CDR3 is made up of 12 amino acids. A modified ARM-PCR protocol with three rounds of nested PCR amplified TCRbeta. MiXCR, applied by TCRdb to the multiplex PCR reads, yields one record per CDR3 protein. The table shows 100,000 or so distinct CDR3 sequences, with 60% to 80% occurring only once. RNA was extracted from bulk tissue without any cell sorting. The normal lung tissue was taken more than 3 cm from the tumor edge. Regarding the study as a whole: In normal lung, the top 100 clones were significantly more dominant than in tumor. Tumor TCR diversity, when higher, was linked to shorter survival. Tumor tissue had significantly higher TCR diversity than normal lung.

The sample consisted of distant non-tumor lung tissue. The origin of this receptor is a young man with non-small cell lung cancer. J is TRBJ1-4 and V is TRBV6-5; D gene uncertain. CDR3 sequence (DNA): TGTGCCAGTAGCCCCCGCGAGGGAAGACTGTTTTTT. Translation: CASSPREGRLFF.